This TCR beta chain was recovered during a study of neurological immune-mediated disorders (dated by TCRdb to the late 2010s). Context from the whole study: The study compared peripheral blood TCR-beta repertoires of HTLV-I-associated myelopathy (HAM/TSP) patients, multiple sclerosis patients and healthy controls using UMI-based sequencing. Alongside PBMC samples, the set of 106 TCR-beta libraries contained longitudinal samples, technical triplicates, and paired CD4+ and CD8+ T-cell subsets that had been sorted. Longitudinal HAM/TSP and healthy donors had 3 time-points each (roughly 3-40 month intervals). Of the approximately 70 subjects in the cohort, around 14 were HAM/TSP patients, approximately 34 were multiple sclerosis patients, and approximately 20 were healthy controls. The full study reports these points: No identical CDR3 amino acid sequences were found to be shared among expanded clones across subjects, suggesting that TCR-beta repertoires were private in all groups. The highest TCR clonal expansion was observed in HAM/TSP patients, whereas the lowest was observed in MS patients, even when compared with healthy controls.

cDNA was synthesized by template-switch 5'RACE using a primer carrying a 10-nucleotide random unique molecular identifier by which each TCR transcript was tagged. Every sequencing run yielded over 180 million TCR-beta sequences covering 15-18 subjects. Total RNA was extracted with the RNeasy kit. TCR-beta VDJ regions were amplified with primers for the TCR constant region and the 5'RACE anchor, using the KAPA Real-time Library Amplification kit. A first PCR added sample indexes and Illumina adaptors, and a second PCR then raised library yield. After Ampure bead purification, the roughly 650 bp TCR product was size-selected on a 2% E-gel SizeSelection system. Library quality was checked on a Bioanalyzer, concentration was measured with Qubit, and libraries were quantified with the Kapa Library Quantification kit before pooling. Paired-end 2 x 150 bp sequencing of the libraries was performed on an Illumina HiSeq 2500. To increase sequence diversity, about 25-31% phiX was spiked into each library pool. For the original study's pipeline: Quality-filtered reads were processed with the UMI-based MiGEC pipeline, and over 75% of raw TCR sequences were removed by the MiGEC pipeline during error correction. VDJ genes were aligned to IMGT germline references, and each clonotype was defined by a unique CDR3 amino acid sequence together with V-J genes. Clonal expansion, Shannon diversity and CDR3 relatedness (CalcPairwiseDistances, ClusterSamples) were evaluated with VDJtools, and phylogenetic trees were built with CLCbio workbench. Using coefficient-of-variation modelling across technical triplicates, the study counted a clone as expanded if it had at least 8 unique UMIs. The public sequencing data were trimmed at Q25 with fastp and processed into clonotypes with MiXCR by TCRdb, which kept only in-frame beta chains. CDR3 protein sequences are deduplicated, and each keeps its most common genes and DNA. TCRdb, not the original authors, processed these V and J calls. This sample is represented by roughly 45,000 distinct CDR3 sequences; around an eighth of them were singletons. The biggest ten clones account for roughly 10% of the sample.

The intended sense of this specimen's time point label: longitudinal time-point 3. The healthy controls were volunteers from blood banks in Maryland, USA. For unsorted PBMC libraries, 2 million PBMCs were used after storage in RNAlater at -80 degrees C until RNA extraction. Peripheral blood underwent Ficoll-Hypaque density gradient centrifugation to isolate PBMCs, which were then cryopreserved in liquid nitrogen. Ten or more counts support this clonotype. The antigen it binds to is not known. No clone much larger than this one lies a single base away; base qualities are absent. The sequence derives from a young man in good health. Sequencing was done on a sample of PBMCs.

Here is the DNA: TGCGCCAGCAGCTTGGCTAGCGGGAGGGGCGAGCAGTACTTC. It translates as CASSLASGRGEQYF. The rearranged segments are TRBV5-1 and TRBJ2-7; 12 bases in the junction line up with TRBD2. From a lookup of the germline V gene, CDR1 and CDR2 are SGHRS and YFSETQ. The CDR3 measures 14 amino acids from cysteine to phenylalanine. Only the CDR3 portion is preserved as DNA: 42 bases, with reading frame beginning at the first base. At the junction V is shortened by 0 bases and J by 6 bases; bases outside the gene matches: 1.